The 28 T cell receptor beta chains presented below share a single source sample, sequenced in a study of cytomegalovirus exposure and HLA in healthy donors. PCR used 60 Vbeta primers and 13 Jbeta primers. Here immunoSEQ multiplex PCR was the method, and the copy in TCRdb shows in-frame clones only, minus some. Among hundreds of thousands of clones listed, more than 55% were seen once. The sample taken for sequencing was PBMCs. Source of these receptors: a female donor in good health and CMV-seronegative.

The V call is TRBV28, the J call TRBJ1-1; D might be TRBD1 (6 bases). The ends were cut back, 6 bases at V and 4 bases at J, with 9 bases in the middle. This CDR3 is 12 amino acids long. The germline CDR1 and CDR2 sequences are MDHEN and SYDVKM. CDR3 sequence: CASSLGATEAFF. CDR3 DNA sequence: TGTGCCAGCAGCCTGGGGGCCACTGAAGCTTTCTTT.

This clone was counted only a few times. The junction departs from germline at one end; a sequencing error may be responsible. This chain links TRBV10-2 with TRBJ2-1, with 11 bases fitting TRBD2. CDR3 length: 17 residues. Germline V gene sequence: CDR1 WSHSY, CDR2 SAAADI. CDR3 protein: CASRDNSGRADHNEQFF. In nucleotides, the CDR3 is TGCGCCAGCCGTGATAATAGCGGGAGGGCCGACCACAATGAGCAGTTCTTC.

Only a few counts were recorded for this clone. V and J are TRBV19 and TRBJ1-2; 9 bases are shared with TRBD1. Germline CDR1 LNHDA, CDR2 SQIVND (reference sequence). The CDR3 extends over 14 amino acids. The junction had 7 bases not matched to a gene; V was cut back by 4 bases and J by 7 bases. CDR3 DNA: TGTGCCAGTAGTAGGACAACAGGGGGCAGTGGCTACACCTTC. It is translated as CASSRTTGGSGYTF. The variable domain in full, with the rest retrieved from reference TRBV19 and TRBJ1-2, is DGGITQSPKYLFRKEGQNVTLSCEQNLNHDAMYWYRQDPGQGLRLIYYSQIVNDFQKGDIAEGYSVSREKKESFPLTVTSAQKNPTAFYLCASSRTTGGSGYTFGSGTRLTVV.

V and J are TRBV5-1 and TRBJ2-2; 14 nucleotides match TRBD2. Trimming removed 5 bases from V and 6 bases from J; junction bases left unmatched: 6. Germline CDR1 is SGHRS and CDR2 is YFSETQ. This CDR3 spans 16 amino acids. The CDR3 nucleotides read TGCGCCAGCAGTTGGACTAGCGGGAGGATAGCCGGGGAGCTGTTTTTT. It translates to CASSWTSGRIAGELFF.

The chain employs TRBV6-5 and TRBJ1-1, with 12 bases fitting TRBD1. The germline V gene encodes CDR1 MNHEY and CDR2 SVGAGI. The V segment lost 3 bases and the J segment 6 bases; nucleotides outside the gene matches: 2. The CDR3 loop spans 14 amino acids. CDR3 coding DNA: TGTGCCAGCAGTTATGGGACAGGGGGCCCTGAAGCTTTCTTT. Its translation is CASSYGTGGPEAFF.

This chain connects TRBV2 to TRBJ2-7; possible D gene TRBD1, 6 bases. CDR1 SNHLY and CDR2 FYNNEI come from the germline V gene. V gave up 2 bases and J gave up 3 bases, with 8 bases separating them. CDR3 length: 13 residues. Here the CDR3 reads CASSEPDSYEQYF. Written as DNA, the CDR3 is TGTGCCAGCAGTGAACCGGACAGCTACGAGCAGTACTTC.

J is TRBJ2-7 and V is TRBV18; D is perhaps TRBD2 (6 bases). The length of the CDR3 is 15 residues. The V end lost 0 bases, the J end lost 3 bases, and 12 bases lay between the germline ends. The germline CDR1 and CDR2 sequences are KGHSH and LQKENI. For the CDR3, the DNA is TGTGCCAGCTCACCACCCGGAGTGGGGGGCTACGAGCAGTACTTC. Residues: CASSPPGVGGYEQYF.

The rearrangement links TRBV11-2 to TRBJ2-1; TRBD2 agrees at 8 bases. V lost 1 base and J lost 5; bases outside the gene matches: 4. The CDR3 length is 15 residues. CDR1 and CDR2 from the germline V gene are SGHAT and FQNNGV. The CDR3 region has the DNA TGTGCCAGCAGCTTAGTGGGACTAGTCAACAATGAGCAGTTCTTC. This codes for CASSLVGLVNNEQFF.

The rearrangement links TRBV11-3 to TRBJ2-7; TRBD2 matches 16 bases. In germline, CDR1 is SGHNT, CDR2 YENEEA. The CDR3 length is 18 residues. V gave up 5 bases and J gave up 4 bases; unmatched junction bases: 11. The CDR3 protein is CASSPGTSGRDLRYEQYF. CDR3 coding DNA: TGTGCCAGCAGCCCGGGGACTAGCGGGAGGGATCTGAGATACGAGCAGTACTTC.

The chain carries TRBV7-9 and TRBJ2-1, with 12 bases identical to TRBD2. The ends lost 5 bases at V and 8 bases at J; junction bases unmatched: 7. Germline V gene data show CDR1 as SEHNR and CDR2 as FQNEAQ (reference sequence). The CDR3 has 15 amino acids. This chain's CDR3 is CASSLGLAGTHEQFF. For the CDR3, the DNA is TGTGCCAGCAGCCTGGGACTAGCGGGTACGCATGAGCAGTTCTTC.

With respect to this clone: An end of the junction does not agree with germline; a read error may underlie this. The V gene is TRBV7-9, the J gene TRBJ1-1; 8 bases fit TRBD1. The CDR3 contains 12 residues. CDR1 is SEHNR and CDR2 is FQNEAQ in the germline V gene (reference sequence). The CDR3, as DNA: TGTTCCAGCAGCATATCGGACAGGGAGGCTTTCTTT. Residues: CSSSISDREAFF.

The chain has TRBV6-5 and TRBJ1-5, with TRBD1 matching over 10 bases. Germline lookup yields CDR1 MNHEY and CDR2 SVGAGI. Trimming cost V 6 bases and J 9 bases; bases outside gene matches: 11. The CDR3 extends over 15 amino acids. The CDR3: CASRLPGQGIRPQHF. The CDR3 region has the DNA TGTGCCAGCAGACTTCCGGGACAGGGGATTAGGCCCCAGCATTTT.

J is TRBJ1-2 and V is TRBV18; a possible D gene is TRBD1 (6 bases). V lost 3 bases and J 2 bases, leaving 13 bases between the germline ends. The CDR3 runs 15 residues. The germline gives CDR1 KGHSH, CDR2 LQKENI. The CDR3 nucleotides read TGTGCCAGCTCACCCACGGGCCAGGGGAACTATGGCTACACCTTC. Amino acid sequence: CASSPTGQGNYGYTF.

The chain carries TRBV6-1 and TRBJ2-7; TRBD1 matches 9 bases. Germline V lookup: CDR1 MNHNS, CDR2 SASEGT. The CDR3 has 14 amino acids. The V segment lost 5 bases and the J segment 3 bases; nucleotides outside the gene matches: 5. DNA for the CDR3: TGTGCCAGCAGTCTCCGGGACAGGGTCTACGAGCAGTACTTC. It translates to CASSLRDRVYEQYF.

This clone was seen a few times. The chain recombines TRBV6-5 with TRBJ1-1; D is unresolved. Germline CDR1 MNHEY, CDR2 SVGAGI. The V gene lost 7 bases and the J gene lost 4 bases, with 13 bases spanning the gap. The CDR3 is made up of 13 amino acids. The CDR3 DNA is TGTGCCAGCACTCCCGGGGTGGGCACTGAAGCTTTCTTT. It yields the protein CASTPGVGTEAFF.

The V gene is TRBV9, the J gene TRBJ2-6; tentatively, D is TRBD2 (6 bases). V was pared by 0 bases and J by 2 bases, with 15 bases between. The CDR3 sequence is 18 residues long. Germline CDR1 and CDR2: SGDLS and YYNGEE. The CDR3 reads CASSVDGSVLPGANVLTF. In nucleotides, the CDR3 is TGTGCCAGCAGCGTAGACGGGAGCGTCTTACCTGGGGCCAACGTCCTGACTTTC.

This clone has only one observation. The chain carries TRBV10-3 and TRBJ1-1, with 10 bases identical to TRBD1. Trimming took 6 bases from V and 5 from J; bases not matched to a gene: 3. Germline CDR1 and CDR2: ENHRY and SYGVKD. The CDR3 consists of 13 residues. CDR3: CAISEDRGTEAFF. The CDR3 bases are TGTGCCATCAGCGAGGACAGGGGGACTGAAGCTTTCTTT.

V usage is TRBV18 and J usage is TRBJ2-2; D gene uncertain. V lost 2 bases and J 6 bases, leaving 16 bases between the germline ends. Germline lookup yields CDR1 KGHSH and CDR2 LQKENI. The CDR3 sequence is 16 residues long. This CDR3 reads CASSPYGLPGPGELFF. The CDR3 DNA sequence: TGTGCCAGCTCACCATACGGCCTTCCGGGTCCCGGGGAGCTGTTTTTT.

This chain's CDR3 is CASGKRQREQYEQYF. Here the CDR3 DNA reads TGTGCCAGCGGCAAACGCCAGCGGGAGCAATACGAGCAGTACTTC. This chain joins TRBV5-4 and TRBJ2-7; 8 bases are a match to TRBD2. Germline V CDR1 and CDR2: SGHNT, YYREEE (reference sequence). The CDR3 contains 15 residues. V lost 7 bases to trimming and J lost 4 bases; unmatched junction nucleotides: 13.

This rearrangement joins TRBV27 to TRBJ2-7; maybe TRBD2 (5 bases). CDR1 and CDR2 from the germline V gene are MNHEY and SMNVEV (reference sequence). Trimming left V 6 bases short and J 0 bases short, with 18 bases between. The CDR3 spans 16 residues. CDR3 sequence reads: CASSDSLAQSSYEQYF. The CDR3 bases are TGTGCCAGCAGCGACTCTCTAGCCCAAAGCTCCTACGAGCAGTACTTC.

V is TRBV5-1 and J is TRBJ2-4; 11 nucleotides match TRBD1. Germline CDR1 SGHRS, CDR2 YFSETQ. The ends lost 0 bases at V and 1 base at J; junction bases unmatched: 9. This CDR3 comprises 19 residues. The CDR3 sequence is CASSLAGTGGSGAKNIQYF. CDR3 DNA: TGCGCCAGCAGCTTGGCCGGGACAGGGGGAAGTGGGGCCAAAAACATTCAGTACTTC.

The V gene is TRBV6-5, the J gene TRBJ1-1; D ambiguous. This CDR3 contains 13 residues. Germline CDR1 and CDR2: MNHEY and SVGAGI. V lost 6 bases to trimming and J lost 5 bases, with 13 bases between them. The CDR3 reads CASRTGGSTEAFF. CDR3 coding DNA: TGTGCCAGCAGGACGGGAGGGAGTACTGAAGCTTTCTTT.

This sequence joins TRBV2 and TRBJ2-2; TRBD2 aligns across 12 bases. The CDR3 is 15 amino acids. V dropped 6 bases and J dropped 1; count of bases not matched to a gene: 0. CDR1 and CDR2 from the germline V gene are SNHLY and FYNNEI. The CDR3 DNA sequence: TGTGCCAGCAGGGGACTAGCGGGGAACACCGGGGAGCTGTTTTTT. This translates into CASRGLAGNTGELFF.

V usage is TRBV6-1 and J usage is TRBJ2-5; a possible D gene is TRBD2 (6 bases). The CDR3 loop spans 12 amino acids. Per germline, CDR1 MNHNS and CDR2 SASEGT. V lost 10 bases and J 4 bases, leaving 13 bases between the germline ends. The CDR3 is CATRGAVETQYF. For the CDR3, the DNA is TGTGCCACGCGCGGGGCGGTAGAGACCCAGTACTTC.

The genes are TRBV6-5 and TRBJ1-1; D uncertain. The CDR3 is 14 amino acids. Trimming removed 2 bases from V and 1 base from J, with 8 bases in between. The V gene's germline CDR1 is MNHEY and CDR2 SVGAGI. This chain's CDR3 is CASSYGGRNTEAFF. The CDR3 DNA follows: TGTGCCAGCAGTTACGGAGGCAGGAACACTGAAGCTTTCTTT.

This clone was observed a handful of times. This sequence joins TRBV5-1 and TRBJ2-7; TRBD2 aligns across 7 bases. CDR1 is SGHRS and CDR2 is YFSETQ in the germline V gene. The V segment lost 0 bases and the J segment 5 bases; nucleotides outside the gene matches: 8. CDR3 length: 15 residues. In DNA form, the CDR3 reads TGCGCCAGCAGCTTGGTCCCTAGCGGTATAAACGAGCAGTACTTC. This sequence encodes CASSLVPSGINEQYF.

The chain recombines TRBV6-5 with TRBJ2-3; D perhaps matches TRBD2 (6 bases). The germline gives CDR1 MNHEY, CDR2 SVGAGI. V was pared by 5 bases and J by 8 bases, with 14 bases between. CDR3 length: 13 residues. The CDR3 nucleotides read TGTGCCAGCAGTGCTGGCGGGGTGTTTACGCAGTATTTT. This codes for CASSAGGVFTQYF.

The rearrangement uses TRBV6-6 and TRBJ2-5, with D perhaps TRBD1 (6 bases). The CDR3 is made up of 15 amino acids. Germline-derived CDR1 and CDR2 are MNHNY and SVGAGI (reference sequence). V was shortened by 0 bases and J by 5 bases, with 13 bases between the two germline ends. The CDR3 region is CASSYSGQRGETQYF. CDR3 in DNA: TGTGCCAGCAGTTACTCGGGTCAGAGGGGGGAGACCCAGTACTTC.